The 25 T cell receptor beta chains below come from one sample, sequenced in a study of lymphopenia after photon versus proton radiotherapy. Some clones are missing from TCRdb's copy, which holds only in-frame ones; the method was immunoSEQ multiplex PCR. The data show 50,000 to 70,000 clones, roughly 90% seen once. Sequenced material: peripheral blood, taken from a patient treated with proton-based radiotherapy. Source of these receptors: a man aged 80 or over with esophageal cancer.

This clone came up a few times. The chain employs TRBV7-9 and TRBJ2-1; D perhaps matches TRBD2 (5 bases). The CDR3 has 14 residues. Germline CDR1 and CDR2: SEHNR and FQNEAQ (reference sequence). V was pared by 0 bases and J by 7 bases, with 10 bases between. The DNA for the CDR3 is TGTGCCAGCAGCTTAGCACTCGAGCGGAATGAGCAGTTCTTC. Amino acids: CASSLALERNEQFF.

V and J are TRBV6-1 and TRBJ1-1; D remains unclear. The CDR3 runs to 11 residues. The germline V gene has CDR1 MNHNS and CDR2 SASEGT. V was clipped by 7 bases and J by 4 bases, with 7 bases between them. Here the CDR3 reads CASTVGTEAFF. The CDR3 DNA reads TGTGCCAGCACGGTGGGCACTGAAGCTTTCTTT.

The chain couples TRBV9 to TRBJ2-5; D is perhaps TRBD1 or TRBD2 (5 bases each). The CDR3 runs 14 residues. In germline, CDR1 is SGDLS, CDR2 YYNGEE. Trimming removed 7 bases from V and 1 base from J, with 14 bases in between. The CDR3 sequence: CASSPTGTQETQYF. CDR3 in DNA: TGTGCCAGCTCGCCCACGGGGACCCAAGAGACCCAGTACTTC.

The chain couples TRBV5-1 to TRBJ1-5, with D unresolved. V shed 0 bases and J shed 3 bases, with 10 bases lying between them. The CDR3 extends over 15 amino acids. The germline V gene has CDR1 SGHRS and CDR2 YFSETQ. The CDR3 sequence is CASSLGERTNQPQHF. CDR3 DNA: TGCGCCAGCAGCTTGGGGGAGCGAACCAATCAGCCCCAGCATTTT.

The chain employs TRBV27 and TRBJ2-2; D is possibly TRBD1 or TRBD2 (5 bases each). The CDR3 loop spans 14 amino acids. Trimming left V 8 bases short and J 6 bases short, with 16 bases between. Germline loops: CDR1 MNHEY, CDR2 SMNVEV (reference sequence). CDR3: CASRGWGTSGELFF. Here the CDR3 DNA reads TGTGCCAGCCGAGGCTGGGGGACCTCCGGGGAGCTGTTTTTT.

The chain combines TRBV6-1 with TRBJ1-3; D is ambiguous. CDR3 length: 15 residues. CDR1 is MNHNS, CDR2 SASEGT, per germline. The V end lost 3 bases, the J end lost 7 bases, and 16 bases lay between the germline ends. DNA for the CDR3: TGTGCCAGCAGTGAGTCAGGAGCCCCAAGGAACACCATATATTTT. It is translated as CASSESGAPRNTIYF.

V and J are TRBV7-2 and TRBJ2-7, with D unresolved. Trimming took off 0 bases at V and 4 bases at J, with 16 bases between the two ends. The V gene's germline CDR1 is SGHTA and CDR2 FQGNSA. This CDR3 comprises 16 residues. Here the CDR3 DNA reads TGTGCCAGCAGCTTAGCGCAGAGCAATACAATGTACGAGCAGTACTTC. Protein product: CASSLAQSNTMYEQYF.

This clone has only one observation. The chain is built from TRBV19 and TRBJ2-1; 11 bases align to TRBD2. Germline lookup yields CDR1 LNHDA and CDR2 SQIVND (reference sequence). The CDR3 sequence is 15 residues long. The V gene end was trimmed by 6 bases and the J gene end by 8 bases; junction bases not matched to a gene: 9. The CDR3 DNA reads as TGTGCCAGTAGATCTTTCGGGACTAGCGGCGATGAGCAGTTCTTC. The encoded protein is CASRSFGTSGDEQFF.

The chain combines TRBV5-6 with TRBJ2-3, with D perhaps assigned TRBD1 or TRBD2 (5 bases each). Trimming left V 6 bases short and J 2 bases short, with 10 bases between. The germline V gene has CDR1 SGHDT and CDR2 YYEEEE. This CDR3 has 13 residues. CDR3 loop: CASNPGTTDTQYF. As DNA, the CDR3 is TGTGCCAGCAACCCGGGGACCACAGATACGCAGTATTTT.

This rearrangement joins TRBV7-9 to TRBJ2-7, with TRBD1 as a possible D gene (5 bases). Trimming left V 7 bases short and J 4 bases short, with 14 bases between. CDR1 and CDR2 (germline): SEHNR, FQNEAQ (reference sequence). The CDR3 has 13 amino acids. DNA of the CDR3: TGTGCCAGCACCTTCAGGGTAGGGTACGAGCAGTACTTC. The encoded protein is CASTFRVGYEQYF.

This rearrangement joins TRBV7-8 to TRBJ2-5; 7 nucleotides match TRBD2. The V segment lost 5 bases and the J segment 5 bases; nucleotides outside the gene matches: 8. Germline-derived CDR1 and CDR2 are SGHVS and FQNEAQ. The CDR3 is 14 residues long. The CDR3 sequence: CASSTFAGAETQYF. In DNA, the CDR3 is TGTGCCAGCAGCACTTTTGCGGGAGCCGAGACCCAGTACTTC. Full variable domain (rest looked up from reference TRBV7-8 and TRBJ2-5): GAGVSQSPRYKVAKRGQDVALRCDPISGHVSLFWYQQALGQGPEFLTYFQNEAQLDKSGLPSDRFFAERPEGSVSTLKIQRTQQEDSAVYLCASSTFAGAETQYFGPGTRLLVL.

This clone has only a few counts. V is TRBV10-3 and J is TRBJ1-4, with a possible D match to TRBD1 (6 bases). V lost 0 bases, J lost 8 bases, and 19 bases lay in between. The CDR3 loop spans 17 amino acids. Per germline, CDR1 ENHRY and CDR2 SYGVKD. CDR3 nucleotide sequence: TGTGCCATCAGTGAGTCGAGGAGTGGGGGGCCGGACGAAAAACTGTTTTTT. Translated: CAISESRSGGPDEKLFF.

This clone was recorded a few times. The chain links TRBV6-1 to TRBJ1-6; D perhaps matches TRBD1 (6 bases). Per germline, CDR1 MNHNS and CDR2 SASEGT. The CDR3 is made up of 15 amino acids. The V end lost 3 bases, the J end lost 9 bases, and 15 bases lay between the germline ends. CDR3 coding DNA: TGTGCCAGCAGTGAGTCCGGAGGGGGTATTTCACCCCTCCACTTT. This gives the protein CASSESGGGISPLHF.

The V and J genes are TRBV14 and TRBJ2-2; 8 bases agree with TRBD2. This CDR3 has 16 amino acids. Germline trimming cut 1 base from V and 1 base from J; bases unmatched to any gene: 2. In germline, CDR1 is SGHDN, CDR2 FVKESK. The CDR3 loop reads CASSQVSGRNTGELFF. Written as DNA, the CDR3 is TGTGCCAGCAGCCAAGTGAGCGGGAGGAACACCGGGGAGCTGTTTTTT. The full variable domain, completed using reference TRBV14 and TRBJ2-2, is EAGVTQFPSHSVIEKGQTVTLRCDPISGHDNLYWYRRVMGKEIKFLLHFVKESKQDESGMPNNRFLAERTGGTYSTLKVQPAELEDSGVYFCASSQVSGRNTGELFFGEGSRLTVL.

This chain joins TRBV9 and TRBJ1-2; D is ambiguous. The CDR3 contains 14 residues. Trimming stripped 4 bases from V and 5 bases from J, with 15 bases between. In germline, CDR1 is SGDLS, CDR2 YYNGEE. The CDR3 sequence: CASSPGTDPYGYTF. Written as DNA, the CDR3 is TGTGCCAGCAGCCCGGGCACGGACCCTTATGGCTACACCTTC.

This chain links TRBV11-2 with TRBJ1-1; D remains unclear. CDR3 length equals 14 residues. Germline values: CDR1 SGHAT, CDR2 FQNNGV. The ends were cut back, 7 bases at V and 0 bases at J, with 12 bases in the middle. The DNA for the CDR3 is TGTGCCAGCACCCCGCCCCCTCTGAACACTGAAGCTTTCTTT. Protein sequence: CASTPPPLNTEAFF.

The V call is TRBV6-4, the J call TRBJ1-2, with D unresolved. V gave up 3 bases and J gave up 12 bases, with 20 bases separating them. This CDR3 contains 14 residues. The germline CDR1 and CDR2 sequences are MRHNA and SNTAGT. CDR3 sequence (DNA): TGTGCCAGCAGTGAATCAGGCTACAACGCGGATGACACCTTC. As protein: CASSESGYNADDTF.

The table lists this clone with a few counts. This chain links TRBV6-5 with TRBJ1-5; D remains unclear. Per germline, CDR1 MNHEY and CDR2 SVGAGI. The CDR3 is 13 residues long. V was shortened by 5 bases and J by 4 bases, with 9 bases between the two germline ends. The CDR3 protein is CASSEQINQPQHF. In DNA form, the CDR3 reads TGTGCCAGCAGTGAACAGATTAATCAGCCCCAGCATTTT.

The chain links TRBV29-1 to TRBJ2-1; 11 bases agree with TRBD2. Per germline, CDR1 SQVTM and CDR2 ANQGSEA. The length of the CDR3 is 15 residues. The V and J ends lost 6 bases and 8 bases, in that order; junction bases with no gene match: 12. CDR3 nucleotide sequence: TGCAGCGTCCAGGGACTAGCGGAACTCGTCGATGAGCAGTTCTTC. This codes for CSVQGLAELVDEQFF.

With respect to this clone: This sample includes further DNA sequences coding for the same CDR3. V and J are TRBV4-3 and TRBJ1-1; D uncertain. The CDR3 totals 13 residues. CDR1 LGHNA and CDR2 YSLEER come from the germline V gene. The germline V and J ends were trimmed by 0 bases and 1 base, with 3 bases remaining between them. CDR3 sequence: CASSQDRNTEAFF. For the CDR3, the DNA is TGCGCCAGCAGCCAAGATAGGAACACTGAAGCTTTCTTT.

V gene TRBV19 combines with J gene TRBJ2-7, with 9 nucleotides matching TRBD1. This CDR3 region has 12 residues. V dropped 8 bases and J dropped 1; count of bases not matched to a gene: 0. Germline assignment: CDR1 LNHDA and CDR2 SQIVND (reference sequence). The CDR3: CASGQGSYEQYF. The CDR3 DNA is TGTGCCAGTGGACAGGGGTCCTACGAGCAGTACTTC.

The rearrangement joins TRBV5-4 to TRBJ2-5; tentative D call: TRBD1 (5 bases). From germline, CDR1 is SGHNT and CDR2 YYREEE (reference sequence). The CDR3 is 13 amino acids. Trimming shortened V by 5 bases and J by 0 bases, and 8 bases separated the two germline ends. This CDR3 reads CASRQEYQETQYF. In nucleotides, the CDR3 is TGTGCCAGCAGACAGGAGTACCAAGAGACCCAGTACTTC.

The chain carries TRBV2 and TRBJ1-2; 8 bases match TRBD1. The CDR3 runs to 15 residues. Trimming removed 6 bases from V and 8 bases from J; junction bases left unmatched: 14. Germline assignment: CDR1 SNHLY and CDR2 FYNNEI. The CDR3 spells CASRTRGRGQEGYTF. The CDR3 bases are TGTGCCAGCAGGACCCGGGGCAGGGGGCAGGAGGGCTACACCTTC. The full variable domain, with the rest looked up from reference TRBV2 and TRBJ1-2, is EPEVTQTPSHQVTQMGQEVILRCVPISNHLYFYWYRQILGQKVEFLVSFYNNEISEKSEIFDDQFSVERPDGSNFTLKIRSTKLEDSAMYFCASRTRGRGQEGYTFGSGTRLTVV.

V usage is TRBV19 and J usage is TRBJ2-1, with D tentatively TRBD2 (5 bases). This CDR3 comprises 14 residues. The V and J ends lost 4 bases and 7 bases respectively, with 14 bases between them. CDR1 and CDR2 from the germline V gene are LNHDA and SQIVND (reference sequence). CDR3 coding DNA: TGTGCCAGTAGTACGACTAATCGTGGGAATGAGCAGTTCTTC. Protein: CASSTTNRGNEQFF.

V is TRBV6-5 and J is TRBJ2-1; 9 nucleotides match TRBD1. The CDR3 totals 16 residues. In germline, CDR1 is MNHEY, CDR2 SVGAGI. V was clipped by 4 bases and J by 3 bases; unmatched bases: 7. The CDR3 DNA is TGTGCCAGCAGTTCCCCCGACAGGGGGAGCTACAATGAGCAGTTCTTC. Its protein is CASSSPDRGSYNEQFF.